These 28 T cell receptor beta chains were all obtained from the same sample, sequenced in a study of CD8 T cells in ankylosing spondylitis. In TCRdb, the 5' RACE reads were re-called with MiXCR into one record per CDR3 protein. The profile shows 200,000 or so distinct CDR3 sequences, over 10% of them singletons. Sequencing was performed on blood, either unsorted or a sorted T cell fraction (not recorded which). All receptors come from a female donor with ankylosing spondylitis or in good health (not recorded which).

This clonotype has ten or more counts. The chain has TRBV5-1 and TRBJ2-1, with D perhaps TRBD1 (5 bases). This CDR3 is 15 amino acids long. The V gene lost 1 base and the J gene lost 6 bases, with 14 bases spanning the gap. CDR1 is SGHRS and CDR2 is YFSETQ in the germline V gene. CDR3 DNA: TGCGCCAGCAGCTTGCAGGGCTCGGGTTCCAATGAGCAGTTCTTC. As protein: CASSLQGSGSNEQFF.

This clonotype has a count of ten or more. This chain uses TRBV12-3 or TRBV12-4 with TRBJ2-2; D is unresolved. The CDR3 totals 15 residues. Trimming took off 1 base at V and 1 base at J, with 7 bases between the two ends. CDR3 protein: CASSLVERNTGELFF. The CDR3 DNA reads as TGTGCCAGCAGTTTAGTTGAAAGGAACACCGGGGAGCTGTTTTTT.

This clonotype was found many times. The chain combines TRBV4-3 with TRBJ2-5, with 9 nucleotides matching TRBD2. Germline lookup yields CDR1 LGHNA and CDR2 YSLEER. The CDR3 has 15 amino acids. With V trimmed by 1 base and J by 3 bases, 3 bases remained unmatched. The DNA of the CDR3 is TGCGCCAGCAGCCAAGTATCTAGCGGGGAAGAGACCCAGTACTTC. This encodes CASSQVSSGEETQYF.

This clonotype showed up many times. The J gene is TRBJ1-1, the V gene TRBV5-1; tentative D call: TRBD1 (5 bases). V was trimmed by 5 bases and J by 0 bases, leaving 11 bases between them. Germline loops: CDR1 SGHRS, CDR2 YFSETQ. The length of the CDR3 is 14 residues. The CDR3 sequence: CASSSGTLNTEAFF. The CDR3 region has the DNA TGCGCCAGCAGTTCCGGGACCCTGAACACTGAAGCTTTCTTT. The whole variable domain, filled in from reference TRBV5-1 and TRBJ1-1, reads KAGVTQTPRYLIKTRGQQVTLSCSPISGHRSVSWYQQTPGQGLQFLFEYFSETQRNKGNFPGRFSGRQFSNSRSEMNVSTLELGDSALYLCASSSGTLNTEAFFGQGTRLTVV.

The rearrangement uses TRBV5-1 and TRBJ2-4, with D possibly matching TRBD2 (6 bases). The germline CDR1 and CDR2 sequences are SGHRS and YFSETQ. There are 15 residues in the CDR3. Trimming pared 3 bases from V and 3 bases from J, leaving 13 bases between. CDR3 DNA: TGCGCCAGCAGCTCAGGGATCGGGGGCAAAAACATTCAGTACTTC. It specifies CASSSGIGGKNIQYF.

The J gene is TRBJ2-2, the V gene TRBV5-6, with a possible D match to TRBD2 (6 bases). The V end was cut by 3 bases, the J end by 5 bases, with 11 bases between. This CDR3 has 14 amino acids. Germline lookup yields CDR1 SGHDT and CDR2 YYEEEE. The CDR3 loop is CASSWGVGTGELFF. CDR3 nucleotides: TGTGCCAGCAGCTGGGGGGTCGGGACCGGGGAGCTGTTTTTT.

In its sample, this clonotype was seen many times. This chain connects TRBV12-3 or TRBV12-4 to TRBJ2-1, with a tentative D call TRBD2 (6 bases). The CDR3 runs 14 residues. The ends were cut back, 6 bases at V and 0 bases at J, with 9 bases in the middle. The chain's CDR3 is CASRGGLSYNEQFF. Here the CDR3 DNA reads TGTGCCAGCAGGGGAGGCCTCTCCTACAATGAGCAGTTCTTC.

This clonotype was detected many times. The chain is built from TRBV9 and TRBJ2-7; possibly TRBD1 for D (5 bases). Trimming removed 5 bases at V and 7 bases at J, with 13 bases between. CDR1 SGDLS and CDR2 YYNGEE come from the germline V gene. The CDR3 covers 12 residues. The CDR3 loop is CASSPSQGEQYF. As DNA, the CDR3 is TGTGCCAGCAGTCCCTCCCAGGGAGAGCAGTACTTC.

This clonotype was recorded many times. This chain connects TRBV12-3 or TRBV12-4 to TRBJ1-5, with a possible D match to TRBD1 (5 bases). This CDR3 region has 13 residues. CDR3 DNA: TGTGCAAGCGTTGGGGGTTTCGATCAGCCCCAGCATTTT. It encodes CASVGGFDQPQHF.

CDR3 coding DNA: TGCGCCAGCAGCCAAGACGGGGGTTGGACTGAAGCTTTCTTT. It encodes CASSQDGGWTEAFF. The chain links TRBV4-3 to TRBJ1-1, with D tentatively TRBD1 (5 bases). Trimming left V 0 bases short and J 5 bases short, with 10 bases between. The CDR3 is 14 amino acids. Germline CDR1 reads LGHNA; CDR2 reads YSLEER.

This clonotype was counted at least ten times. The chain joins TRBV12-3 or TRBV12-4 to TRBJ1-5, with D perhaps TRBD1 (6 bases). CDR3 length: 14 amino acids. The ends were cut back, 3 bases at V and 6 bases at J, with 12 bases in the middle. The chain's CDR3 is CASSLSTGSQPQHF. The CDR3 DNA sequence: TGTGCCAGCAGTTTGTCAACAGGGAGTCAGCCCCAGCATTTT.

The CDR3, as DNA: TGTGCCAGCAGCCGGAGACTAGCGGGAGTCAATGAGCAGTTCTTC. This encodes CASSRRLAGVNEQFF. The chain couples TRBV11-3 to TRBJ2-1, with TRBD2 matching over 12 bases. V trimming: 5 bases; J trimming: 6 bases; junction bases outside the gene matches: 5. This CDR3 spans 15 amino acids. In germline, CDR1 is SGHNT, CDR2 YENEEA. The whole variable domain, remainder taken from reference TRBV11-3 and TRBJ2-1, is EAGVVQSPRYKIIEKKQPVAFWCNPISGHNTLYWYLQNLGQGPELLIRYENEEAVDDSQLPKDRFSAERLKGVDSTLKIQPAELGDSAVYLCASSRRLAGVNEQFFGPGTRLTVL.

This chain connects TRBV9 to TRBJ2-1, with 10 bases matching TRBD2. With 4 bases clipped from V and 0 bases from J, the junction kept 10 bases outside the gene matches. Germline loops: CDR1 SGDLS, CDR2 YYNGEE. This CDR3 region has 18 residues. CDR3 protein: CASSPRTSGTVSYNEQFF. The CDR3 nucleotides are TGTGCCAGCAGCCCTAGGACTAGCGGCACCGTCTCCTACAATGAGCAGTTCTTC. The full variable domain, rest sourced from reference TRBV9 and TRBJ2-1, is DSGVTQTPKHLITATGQRVTLRCSPRSGDLSVYWYQQSLDQGLQFLIQYYNGEERAKGNILERFSAQQFPDLHSELNLSSLELGDSALYFCASSPRTSGTVSYNEQFFGPGTRLTVL.

This clonotype was detected many times. Sequence at one end of the junction differs from germline and may be a read error. The chain couples TRBV7-7 to TRBJ2-2; 10 bases line up with TRBD1. Germline loops: CDR1 SSHAT, CDR2 FNYEAQ (reference sequence). CDR3 length: 15 amino acids. CDR3 region: CASSLRTGGTGELFF. The CDR3, as DNA: TGTGCTAGCAGCTTACGGACAGGGGGCACCGGGGAGCTGTTTTTT.

This clonotype occurred many times. The chain employs TRBV5-1 and TRBJ1-1; TRBD1 might be the D (5 bases). V was pared by 0 bases and J by 2 bases, with 11 bases between. This CDR3 region has 15 residues. Germline-derived CDR1 and CDR2 are SGHRS and YFSETQ. Here the CDR3 DNA reads TGCGCCAGCAGCTTGGGAGCCCAGGGTAACACTGAAGCTTTCTTT. Translating gives CASSLGAQGNTEAFF.

This clonotype has at least ten counts. The J gene is TRBJ1-5, the V gene TRBV7-2; D gene unclear. Trimming took 5 bases from V and 2 from J, leaving 13 bases between them. There are 15 residues in the CDR3. CDR1 and CDR2 (germline): SGHTA, FQGNSA. In DNA, the CDR3 is TGTGCCAGCAGCGGAAGTGGTACGGGCAATCAGCCCCAGCATTTT. This gives the protein CASSGSGTGNQPQHF.

This clonotype was seen many times. The chain employs TRBV7-8 and TRBJ1-2, with D hard to call. Germline CDR1 and CDR2: SGHVS and FQNEAQ. Trimming left V 5 bases short and J 6 bases short, with 19 bases between. The CDR3 contains 15 residues. In nucleotides, the CDR3 is TGTGCCAGCAGCCCCCGGCTGGGAGACGGAGATGGCTACACCTTC. This sequence encodes CASSPRLGDGDGYTF.

This clonotype was counted at least ten times. The chain employs TRBV20-1 and TRBJ2-7; TRBD1 matches 8 bases. Trimming removed 4 bases from V and 3 bases from J; junction bases left unmatched: 5. Per germline, CDR1 DFQATT and CDR2 SNEGSKA (reference sequence). This CDR3 is 13 amino acids long. The CDR3 protein is CSAKGQGNYEQYF. Written as DNA, the CDR3 is TGCAGTGCTAAAGGACAGGGCAACTACGAGCAGTACTTC.

In its sample, this clonotype was seen many times. CDR3 sequence (DNA): TGTGCCAGCAGCCAAGGGATAAAGTCGGACACTGAAGCTTTCTTT. Translated, it gives CASSQGIKSDTEAFF. The chain recombines TRBV3-1 with TRBJ1-1; D is ambiguous. Germline V CDR1 and CDR2: LGHDT, YNNKEL (reference sequence). This CDR3 region has 15 residues. With 1 base removed from V and 3 bases from J, the gap between germline ends came to 12 bases.

This clonotype showed up many times. The chain has TRBV27 and TRBJ1-2; a weak D match, TRBD1 (6 bases). The CDR3 spans 14 residues. From germline, CDR1 is MNHEY and CDR2 SMNVEV (reference sequence). V dropped 2 bases and J dropped 7 bases, with 14 bases sitting between them. CDR3 in DNA: TGTGCCAGCAGTTTAGACAGGTCGTATTCTGGCTACACCTTC. This gives the protein CASSLDRSYSGYTF.

The chain joins TRBV7-2 to TRBJ2-6; a weak D match, TRBD1 (5 bases). V was cut by 5 bases and J by 5 bases, with 19 bases left in between. Germline CDR1 reads SGHTA; CDR2 reads FQGNSA. The CDR3 is 17 amino acids. In DNA, the CDR3 is TGTGCCAGCAGCAAATACAAGGGGCCGGTAAGGGCCAACGTCCTGACTTTC. It yields the protein CASSKYKGPVRANVLTF.

Many counts were recorded for this clonotype. The chain couples TRBV7-2 to TRBJ1-2; D gene uncertain. Trimming left V 5 bases short and J 6 bases short, with 16 bases between. Germline loops: CDR1 SGHTA, CDR2 FQGNSA. The CDR3 extends over 14 amino acids. The CDR3 loop reads CASSVTGMEDGYTF. The DNA for the CDR3 is TGTGCCAGCAGCGTAACTGGGATGGAGGATGGCTACACCTTC.

This clonotype was recorded at least ten times. Compared with germline, one end of the junction differs, possibly owing to a read error. This chain uses TRBV29-1 with TRBJ1-1; D possibly corresponds to TRBD1 (5 bases). The CDR3 length is 11 residues. Germline lookup yields CDR1 SQVTM and CDR2 ANQGSEA. The chain's CDR3 is CSAEDGHGAFF. CDR3 DNA sequence: TGCAGCGCTGAAGACGGACACGGGGCTTTCTTT.

This clonotype was counted many times. The chain carries TRBV5-1 and TRBJ2-1; 11 bases are shared with TRBD2. Germline V gene sequence: CDR1 SGHRS, CDR2 YFSETQ. Trimming cost V 7 bases and J 1 base; bases outside gene matches: 16. The CDR3 spans 19 residues. CDR3 sequence: CASRPGLAEWDRSYNEQFF. The CDR3 nucleotides read TGCGCCAGCCGCCCGGGACTAGCGGAGTGGGATCGGTCCTACAATGAGCAGTTCTTC.

This clonotype was recorded many times. This sequence joins TRBV2 and TRBJ2-2, with D unclear. The CDR3 totals 11 residues. The V end lost 11 bases, the J end lost 6 bases, and 10 bases lay between the germline ends. The germline CDR1 and CDR2 sequences are SNHLY and FYNNEI. The DNA for the CDR3 is TGTGCCGGGTCAGTGGCCGGGGAGCTGTTTTTT. Amino acids: CAGSVAGELFF.

This clonotype was seen at least ten times. CDR3: CASSARTGPSGDTQYF. The DNA of the CDR3 is TGTGCCAGCAGTGCCCGGACAGGGCCCTCGGGAGATACGCAGTATTTT. The rearrangement uses TRBV12-3 or TRBV12-4 and TRBJ2-3; TRBD1 matches 8 bases. J was trimmed by 5 bases and V by 5 bases; bases with no gene match: 12. This CDR3 region has 16 residues.

In this sample, this clonotype turned up many times. The genes are TRBV6-2 or TRBV6-3 and TRBJ1-2; TRBD1 agrees at 7 bases. Trimming at V came to 0 bases and at J to 0 bases, leaving 1 base not matched to a gene. The CDR3 has 15 amino acids. Germline V gene sequence: CDR1 MNHEY, CDR2 SVGEGT. DNA for the CDR3: TGTGCCAGCAGTTACTCGACAGGGCCTAACTATGGCTACACCTTC. This translates into CASSYSTGPNYGYTF.

At least ten counts were recorded for this clonotype. The chain couples TRBV7-9 to TRBJ1-2; no clear D gene. In germline, CDR1 is SEHNR, CDR2 FQNEAQ (reference sequence). The CDR3 has 15 amino acids. Trimming left V 2 bases short and J 1 base short, with 11 bases between. CDR3 protein: CASSLYRTVNYGYTF. The CDR3 DNA follows: TGTGCCAGCAGCTTATACAGAACAGTTAACTATGGCTACACCTTC.